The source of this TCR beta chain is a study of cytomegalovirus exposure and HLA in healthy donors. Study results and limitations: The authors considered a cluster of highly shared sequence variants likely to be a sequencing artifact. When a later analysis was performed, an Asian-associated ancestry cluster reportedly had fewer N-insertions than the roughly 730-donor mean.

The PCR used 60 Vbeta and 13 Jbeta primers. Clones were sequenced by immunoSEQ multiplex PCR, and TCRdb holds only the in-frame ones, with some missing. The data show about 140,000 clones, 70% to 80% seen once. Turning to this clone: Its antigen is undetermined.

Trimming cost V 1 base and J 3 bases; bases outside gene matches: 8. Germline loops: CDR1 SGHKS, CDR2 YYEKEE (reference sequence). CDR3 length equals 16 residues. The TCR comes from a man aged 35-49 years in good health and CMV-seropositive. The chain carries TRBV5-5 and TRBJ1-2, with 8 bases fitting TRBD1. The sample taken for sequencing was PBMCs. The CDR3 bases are TGTGCCAGCAGCTTGACAGGGGGAGCTTCTGACTATGGCTACACCTTC. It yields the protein CASSLTGGASDYGYTF. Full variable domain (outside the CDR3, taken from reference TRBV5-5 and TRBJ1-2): DAGVTQSPTHLIKTRGQQVTLRCSPISGHKSVSWYQQVLGQGPQFIFQYYEKEERGRGNFPDRFSARQFPNYSSELNVNALLLGDSALYLCASSLTGGASDYGYTFGSGTRLTVV.